The present TCR beta chain was sequenced within a study of cytomegalovirus exposure and HLA in healthy donors. Study as a whole: An earlier analysis identified under 130 million unique TCR beta sequences in 150 million to 200 million T cells. Overall study results and limits: It was taken for granted in presence/absence analyses that sequencing depth across donors was roughly uniform. The study designated fewer than 200 TCR beta chains cytomegalovirus-associated.

Primers: 60 Vbeta forward and 13 Jbeta reverse. The data were produced by immunoSEQ multiplex PCR, yet TCRdb's version contains in-frame clones alone and is incomplete. The sample comprises more than 150,000 clones, 80% to 90% of which are singletons, and around 1.2% rests with the top ten. In regard to this clone: Its matching antigen is unknown.

The CDR3 consists of 12 residues. CDR1 and CDR2 from the germline V gene are LNHDA and SQIVND (reference sequence). V lost 7 bases to trimming and J lost 4 bases, with 10 bases between them. At the time of sampling, donors were nominally healthy, though unrecorded immune exposures were likely. The V call is TRBV19, the J call TRBJ1-2, with TRBD1 as a possible D gene (6 bases). This TCR derives from a girl aged 2-10 years in good health and CMV-seropositive. Sample: PBMCs. The CDR3 region has the DNA TGTGCCAGTACCCAGGACAGCTATGGCTACACCTTC. Amino acids: CASTQDSYGYTF.